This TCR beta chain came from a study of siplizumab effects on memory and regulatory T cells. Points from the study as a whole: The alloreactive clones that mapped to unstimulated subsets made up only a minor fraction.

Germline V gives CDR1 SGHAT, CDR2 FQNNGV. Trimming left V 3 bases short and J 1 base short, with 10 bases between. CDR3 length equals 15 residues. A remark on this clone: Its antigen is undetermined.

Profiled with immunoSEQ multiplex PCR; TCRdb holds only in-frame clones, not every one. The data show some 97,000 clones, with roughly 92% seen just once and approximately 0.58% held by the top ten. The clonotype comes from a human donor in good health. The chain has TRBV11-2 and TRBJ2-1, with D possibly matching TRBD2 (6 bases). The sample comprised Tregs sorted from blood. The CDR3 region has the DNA TGTGCCAGCAGCTTCAATAGCGGATCCTACAATGAGCAGTTCTTC. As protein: CASSFNSGSYNEQFF.